Following are 20 T cell receptor beta chains from one sample sequenced in a study of radiotherapy plus CTLA-4 blockade in lung cancer (dated by TCRdb to the late 2010s). Library prep was done by the immunoSEQ multiplex PCR assay. This is the immuneACCESS table as TCRdb keeps it, with only in-frame sequences that have V and J called. A part of the clones is gone; compared with another copy, unresolved V genes explain less than half, and the rest is unexplained. The sample table shows tens of thousands of clones, and roughly 71% are seen once. Roughly 24% of the sample comes from the top ten. The material was peripheral blood, obtained from a patient treated with radiotherapy plus ipilimumab. The receptors stem from a human donor with non-small cell lung cancer that progressed on radiotherapy plus ipilimumab.

The V call is TRBV5-5, the J call TRBJ2-7, with D possibly being TRBD2 (5 bases). This CDR3 contains 15 residues. V shed 0 bases and J shed 3 bases, with 13 bases lying between them. The germline gives CDR1 SGHKS, CDR2 YYEKEE (reference sequence). For the CDR3, the DNA is TGTGCCAGCAGCTTGGGTGGCGGGCAGAACTACGAGCAGTACTTC. Its translation is CASSLGGGQNYEQYF.

This rearrangement joins TRBV7-6 to TRBJ2-1, with TRBD2 matching over 10 bases. V shed 2 bases and J 6 bases; nucleotides not matched to a gene: 4. CDR1 and CDR2 from the germline V gene are SGHVS and FNYEAQ. This CDR3 contains 15 residues. In DNA form, the CDR3 reads TGTGCCAGCAGCTTATCACTAGCGGGACTCAATGAGCAGTTCTTC. Translated: CASSLSLAGLNEQFF.

The chain has TRBV5-1 and TRBJ2-3; 11 bases are a match to TRBD2. CDR1 is SGHRS, CDR2 YFSETQ, per germline. The CDR3 contains 16 residues. Trimming took 3 bases from V and 4 from J; bases not matched to a gene: 7. The CDR3 loop is CASSSRSTSGADTQYF. As DNA, the CDR3 is TGCGCCAGCAGCTCCCGATCGACTAGCGGGGCAGATACGCAGTATTTT.

This clone was seen a single time. This chain links TRBV18 with TRBJ2-4, with 7 bases lining up with TRBD1. The germline gives CDR1 KGHSH, CDR2 LQKENI. The length of the CDR3 is 14 residues. V shed 3 bases, J shed 6 bases, and the junction held 5 bases outside the gene matches. Written as DNA, the CDR3 is TGTGCCAGCTCACCCGACAGGGTTGGAAACATTCAGTACTTC. This sequence encodes CASSPDRVGNIQYF.

The chain is built from TRBV7-9 and TRBJ2-7; D is perhaps TRBD1 or TRBD2 (7 bases each). Trimming cost V 11 bases and J 4 bases, with 18 bases left between them. The V gene's germline CDR1 is SEHNR and CDR2 FQNEAQ (reference sequence). CDR3 size: 13 residues. Here the CDR3 reads CAVGEGALYEQYF. The CDR3 DNA follows: TGTGCCGTAGGGGAGGGGGCCTTATACGAGCAGTACTTC.

V is TRBV2 and J is TRBJ2-5, with a tentative D call TRBD2 (6 bases). The CDR3 totals 15 residues. Trimming took off 8 bases at V and 3 bases at J, with 19 bases between the two ends. Germline V CDR1 and CDR2: SNHLY, FYNNEI. The CDR3, as DNA: TGTGCCAGCGATTCTGGGTTCCCGGGGGAAGAGACCCAGTACTTC. Its protein is CASDSGFPGEETQYF.

V is TRBV29-1 and J is TRBJ2-1; no firm D call. This CDR3 is 14 amino acids long. Germline CDR1 and CDR2: SQVTM and ANQGSEA. Trimming shortened V by 0 bases and J by 5 bases, and 11 bases separated the two germline ends. The CDR3 sequence: CSVEDRRRDNEQFF. DNA for the CDR3: TGCAGCGTTGAAGACCGAAGAAGGGACAATGAGCAGTTCTTC.

The V and J genes are TRBV7-8 and TRBJ2-7; 7 positions match TRBD1. Germline V gene data show CDR1 as SGHVS and CDR2 as FQNEAQ. The CDR3 spans 16 residues. Trimming took 8 bases from V and 0 from J; bases not matched to a gene: 13. The CDR3 here is CASRPSLQGSSYEQYF. The CDR3 DNA follows: TGTGCCAGCCGCCCTTCTTTACAGGGGTCCTCCTACGAGCAGTACTTC.

This chain links TRBV29-1 with TRBJ2-3; 7 bases match TRBD2. The CDR3 contains 14 residues. Looked up from germline, CDR1 is SQVTM and CDR2 is ANQGSEA. Trimming removed 1 base from V and 5 bases from J; junction bases left unmatched: 6. The CDR3 protein is CSVEGRGDEDTQYF. The CDR3 coding sequence is TGCAGCGTTGAAGGTCGGGGGGATGAAGATACGCAGTATTTT.

This clone has just a few counts. The chain couples TRBV19 to TRBJ2-7; D may be TRBD1 (5 bases). The CDR3 is 14 residues long. V dropped 3 bases and J dropped 3 bases, with 12 bases sitting between them. Germline V gene sequence: CDR1 LNHDA, CDR2 SQIVND (reference sequence). In DNA, the CDR3 is TGTGCCAGTAGTATTCAAGCAGGGAACTACGAGCAGTACTTC. The encoded protein is CASSIQAGNYEQYF.

The chain links TRBV30 to TRBJ2-3; the D is unclear. The CDR3 sequence is 13 residues long. Trimming left V 1 base short and J 0 bases short, with 5 bases between. Germline V lookup: CDR1 GTSNPN, CDR2 SVGIG (reference sequence). CDR3 nucleotide sequence: TGTGCCTGGAGTGGCATTAGCACAGATACGCAGTATTTT. The encoded protein is CAWSGISTDTQYF.

This clone was counted once. The gene calls are TRBV28 and TRBJ2-1, with D tentatively TRBD1 or TRBD2 (5 bases each). Germline loops: CDR1 MDHEN, CDR2 SYDVKM. V lost 5 bases, J lost 7 bases, and 12 bases lay in between. The length of the CDR3 is 13 residues. The CDR3 loop is CASSLARTNEQFF. The CDR3 DNA follows: TGTGCCAGCAGTCTAGCCCGGACAAATGAGCAGTTCTTC.

The sample holds a few counts of this clone. The chain is built from TRBV19 and TRBJ2-1; D unresolved. CDR3 size: 12 residues. The germline gives CDR1 LNHDA, CDR2 SQIVND (reference sequence). Trimming pared 5 bases from V and 6 bases from J, leaving 8 bases between. The chain's CDR3 is CASSSTGNEQFF. CDR3 sequence (DNA): TGTGCCAGTAGTTCGACGGGCAATGAGCAGTTCTTC.

The gene calls are TRBV25-1 and TRBJ2-3; possibly TRBD2 for D (6 bases). The V end lost 3 bases, the J end lost 8 bases, and 6 bases lay between the germline ends. CDR1 MGHDK and CDR2 SYGVNS come from the germline V gene. CDR3 size: 11 residues. CDR3 amino acids: CASSEGGTQYF. The CDR3 DNA reads TGTGCCAGCAGTGAGGGGGGTACGCAGTATTTT.

This sequence joins TRBV5-1 and TRBJ2-5, with 15 positions matching TRBD2. The CDR3 sequence is 16 residues long. Germline trimming cut 2 bases from V and 5 bases from J; bases unmatched to any gene: 4. Germline loops: CDR1 SGHRS, CDR2 YFSETQ. CDR3 loop: CASSFQGLAGGETQYF. Written as DNA, the CDR3 is TGCGCCAGCAGCTTCCAAGGACTAGCGGGAGGGGAGACCCAGTACTTC.

This clone was picked up a small number of times. The chain employs TRBV28 and TRBJ2-7; 10 positions agree with TRBD1. Germline V CDR1 and CDR2: MDHEN, SYDVKM. V shed 4 bases, J shed 5 bases, and the junction held 11 bases outside the gene matches. The CDR3 runs 16 residues. The CDR3: CASSSIGTGVVDEQYF. The CDR3 DNA follows: TGTGCCAGCAGTTCCATCGGGACAGGGGTGGTAGACGAGCAGTACTTC. The full variable domain, its missing parts supplied by reference TRBV28 and TRBJ2-7, is DVKVTQSSRYLVKRTGEKVFLECVQDMDHENMFWYRQDPGLGLRLIYFSYDVKMKEKGDIPEGYSVSREKKERFSLILESASTNQTSMYLCASSSIGTGVVDEQYFGPGTRLTVT.

This chain uses TRBV6-1 with TRBJ2-2; D remains unclear. The germline CDR1 and CDR2 sequences are MNHNS and SASEGT. This CDR3 spans 15 amino acids. Trimming removed 3 bases at V and 4 bases at J, with 12 bases between. The CDR3 region has the DNA TGTGCCAGCAGTGATTCGGCAGACCTCACCGGGGAGCTGTTTTTT. The encoded protein is CASSDSADLTGELFF.

This clone was found once. The chain uses TRBV10-3 and TRBJ1-1; D is ambiguous. CDR1 and CDR2 (germline): ENHRY, SYGVKD. This CDR3 spans 15 amino acids. V was cut by 8 bases and J by 5 bases, with 21 bases left in between. The CDR3 is CAIRGVGSRRTEAFF. The CDR3 DNA follows: TGTGCCATCCGTGGGGTCGGGTCTCGGCGGACTGAAGCTTTCTTT.

V gene TRBV29-1 combines with J gene TRBJ2-1; perhaps TRBD2 as D (5 bases). CDR3 length equals 11 residues. The V end lost 4 bases, the J end lost 10 bases, and 11 bases lay between the germline ends. The germline V gene encodes CDR1 SQVTM and CDR2 ANQGSEA. Here the CDR3 reads CSVGPGGEQFF. The DNA of the CDR3 is TGCAGCGTTGGCCCCGGCGGGGAGCAGTTCTTC.

The rearrangement joins TRBV19 to TRBJ2-1; 7 bases agree with TRBD2. CDR3 length: 15 residues. In germline, CDR1 is LNHDA, CDR2 SQIVND (reference sequence). The J segment lost 10 bases and the V segment lost 3 bases, leaving 12 bases of the junction unmatched. The CDR3 coding sequence is TGTGCCAGTAGTATCAGGGACTACCGCCCCGGAGAGCAGTTCTTC. This translates into CASSIRDYRPGEQFF.